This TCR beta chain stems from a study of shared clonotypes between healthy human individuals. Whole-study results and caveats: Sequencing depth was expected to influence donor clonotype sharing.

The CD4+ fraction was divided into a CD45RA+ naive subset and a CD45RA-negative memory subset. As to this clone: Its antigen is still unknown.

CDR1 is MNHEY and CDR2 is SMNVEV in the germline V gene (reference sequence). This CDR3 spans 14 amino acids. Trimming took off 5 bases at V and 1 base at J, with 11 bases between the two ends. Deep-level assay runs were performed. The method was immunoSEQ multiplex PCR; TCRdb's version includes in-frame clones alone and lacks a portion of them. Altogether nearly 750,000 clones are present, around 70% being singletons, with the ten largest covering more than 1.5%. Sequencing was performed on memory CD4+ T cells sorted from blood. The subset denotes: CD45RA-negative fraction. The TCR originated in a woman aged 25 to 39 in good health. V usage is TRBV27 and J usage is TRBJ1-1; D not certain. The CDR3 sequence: CASSPHTQNTEAFF. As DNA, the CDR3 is TGTGCCAGCAGTCCTCATACACAGAACACTGAAGCTTTCTTT.